The present T cell receptor (beta chain) was sequenced within a study of response to subunit inactivated influenza vaccine. Study-level results: Seasonal influenza vaccination, on each occasion, was suggested by the authors to recruit few new T cells.

The CDR3 is 15 residues long. With 3 bases removed from V and 6 bases from J, the gap between germline ends came to 15 bases. The germline CDR1 and CDR2 sequences are SNHLY and FYNNEI. This clonotype was counted at least ten times. Its antigen remains unidentified. In TCRdb, the RT-PCR reads were re-called with MiXCR into one record per CDR3 protein. The table lists fewer than 700,000 distinct CDR3 sequences, roughly 13% of them singletons. The gene calls are TRBV2 and TRBJ2-1; D is uncertain. The sequence was obtained from a man aged 45-65 years who received an inactivated influenza vaccine. The source was PBMCs from blood, collected 40 to 50 days after vaccination. The CDR3 region is CASSDDRARGNEQFF. The CDR3 bases are TGTGCCAGCAGTGACGACCGGGCTCGAGGCAATGAGCAGTTCTTC. The full variable domain, with the rest looked up from reference TRBV2 and TRBJ2-1, is EPEVTQTPSHQVTQMGQEVILRCVPISNHLYFYWYRQILGQKVEFLVSFYNNEISEKSEIFDDQFSVERPDGSNFTLKIRSTKLEDSAMYFCASSDDRARGNEQFFGPGTRLTVL.